The clone carrying this T cell receptor (beta chain) was seen many times. The data derive from a study of T-cell reconstitution after alpha-beta-depleted transplantation in children. Preparing the TCRbeta library involved the use of unique molecular identifiers. TCRdb recomputed calls from the PCR reads with MiXCR, one row per CDR3 protein. This sample has hundreds of thousands of distinct CDR3 sequences, with under 13% found just once. This CDR3 is built from 14 residues. Trimming removed 3 bases at V and 2 bases at J, with 8 bases between. CDR1 and CDR2 from the germline V gene are LNHDA and SQIVND (reference sequence).

The V gene is TRBV19, the J gene TRBJ1-5; the D is unclear. This TCR came from a child less than two years old with acute myeloid leukemia, due to receive a stem cell transplant. Specimen: PBMCs, collected before TCRalphabeta/CD19-depleted stem cell transplant. CDR3 in amino acids: CASSMTGGNQPQHF. The DNA for the CDR3 is TGTGCCAGTAGTATGACCGGGGGCAATCAGCCCCAGCATTTT.